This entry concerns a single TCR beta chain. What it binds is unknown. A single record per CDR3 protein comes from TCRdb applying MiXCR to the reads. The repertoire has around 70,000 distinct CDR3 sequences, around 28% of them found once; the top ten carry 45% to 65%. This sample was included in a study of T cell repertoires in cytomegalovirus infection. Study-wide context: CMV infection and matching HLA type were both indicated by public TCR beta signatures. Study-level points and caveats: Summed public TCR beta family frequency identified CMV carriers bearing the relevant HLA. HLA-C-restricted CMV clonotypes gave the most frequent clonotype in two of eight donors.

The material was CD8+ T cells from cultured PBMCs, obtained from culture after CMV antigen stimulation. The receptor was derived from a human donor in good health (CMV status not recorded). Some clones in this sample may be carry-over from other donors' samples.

Here the CDR3 reads CASSFLSGTSGRGDNEQFF. The DNA of the CDR3 is TGTGCCAGCAGCTTTCTCTCCGGGACTAGCGGGAGAGGAGACAATGAGCAGTTCTTC. The chain is built from TRBV7-9 and TRBJ2-1; 14 bases line up with TRBD2. V lost 3 bases, J lost 5 bases, and 12 bases stayed unmatched. Germline CDR1 and CDR2: SEHNR and FQNEAQ (reference sequence). The CDR3 extends over 19 amino acids.